This T cell receptor beta chain was recovered during a study of cytomegalovirus exposure and HLA in healthy donors (TCRdb year 2017). For the wider study: An earlier analysis of 587 of the donors reported 276 Gb of sequence data and roughly 120 million unique TCR beta sequences obtained from some 200 million T cells. Roughly 290 gigabases of sequencing data and around 88 million unique TCR sequences made up an early release that covered around 640 HLA-typed donors. Among the roughly 370 genotyped donors, around 81% belonged to the genetic ancestry cluster associated with self-reported Caucasian donors. The study aimed to test whether cataloging public T cell receptors could reveal signatures of past pathogen exposure. The study profiled the T cell repertoires of some 610 subjects by immunosequencing and related them to cytomegalovirus serostatus. A separate validation cohort of over 95 different subjects was used in addition to the approximately 610-subject first cohort. To predict cytomegalovirus infection status, the study brought together high-throughput TCR immunosequencing, statistical association of individual TCRs with disease status, and machine learning. A later analysis re-analyzed previously published TCR beta repertoires from hundreds of donors and added high-resolution HLA genotyping to study TCR occurrence patterns. Rather than drawing on any new phenotypic data, the later analysis identified candidate immune exposures from TCR beta sequences and the way those sequences occurred across donors. An earlier analysis of approximately 640 of the donors applied high-throughput TCR beta sequencing to assess whether each TCR beta V gene segment acted as functional or pseudogenic. Donor age, sex, ethnicity and CMV serostatus were collected together with the repertoire data. A later genetic analysis used genome-wide SNP genotypes for about 60% of the roughly 700 donors, treating that subset as a discovery cohort. All discovery cohort repertoires had been generated on a single sequencing platform. HLA typing covered class I and class II loci at four-digit resolution. Typing coverage varied by locus: about 620-630 donors for A, B, C, DRB1 and DQB1; more than 500 for DQA1; about 570 for DPA1; around 450 for DPB1. Four to six DR-DQ haplotypes were handled as single units for association and clustering, since linkage in the cohort was strong. Across 398 genotyped donors of the cohort, an average of approximately 220,000 unique TCR beta nucleotide sequences per donor were sequenced, and around 19% of those sequences were non-productive. General findings and caveats noted by the study authors: A few of the identified cytomegalovirus-associated TCR beta chains were confirmed in vitro to be specific for cytomegalovirus antigens. A later genetic analysis reported fewer N-insertions in productive TCRs among donors in an Asian-associated ancestry cluster than the approximately 700-donor mean. Most TCR sequences were observed very rarely across donors, whereas some public TCRs were present in many individuals. The presence/absence analyses assumed that sequencing depth was roughly uniform across donors, and that assumption may not be true. Over 15 rarely observed V segments, including chromosome 9 orphons, were excluded from the earlier analysis of approximately 500 of the donors because counts were too low. Assigning TCR associations to individual alleles was difficult when HLA alleles, especially DR and DQ, strongly co-occurred. According to a later analysis, most CMV-associated TCR beta chains appeared to be HLA-restricted, and the HLA associations seemed to be driven largely by CMV exposure. Broadly in line with IMGT annotations, most TCR beta V segments showed up in productive rearrangements about 87% or about 30% of the time in an earlier analysis of some 590 of the donors. In a later analysis, HLA-associated TCR beta chains showed more clonal expansion and lower generation probabilities than non-associated chains that were equally common. The authors suggested that the approach could potentially be extended to other disease states and immunological phenotypes. Because some donors lacked HLA typing at each locus, the association tests relied only on the typed subset. A group of highly shared sequence variants was considered likely to be a technical artifact of the sequencing pipeline. Linkage disequilibrium might explain the correlated functional status among segregating V segments, but an unknown experimental factor could not be excluded. A further reported finding was that TCR beta sequences accurately predicted the HLA-A and HLA-B alleles for most subjects in the first cohort. In the study, some 160 TCR beta chains were listed as associated with cytomegalovirus. The cohort was sequenced for TCR beta chains only, and without alpha or paired-chain data the features that could be detected were limited. A later genetic analysis associated a missense DCLRE1C variant with V-gene and J-gene trimming of TCR beta chains, and an independent cohort replicated the association. At a false discovery rate of 0.05, a later analysis linked about 17,000 TCR beta sequences to specific HLA alleles. Several of the top co-occurrence clusters appeared to be linked to parvovirus B19, influenza, CMV and Epstein-Barr virus, according to a later analysis. Because the 87-base-pair reads could not distinguish some IMGT-functional V segments, including TRBV6-2 and TRBV6-3, those segments were excluded. Cytomegalovirus status was reported to be diagnosed by the classifier with high specificity and sensitivity in both the original and validation cohorts. For the cohort, immune exposure information was limited to CMV serostatus. According to a later analysis, TCR association rates differed among HLA loci, with DRB1 alleles showing the most associated TCRs and HLA-C alleles showing the fewest.

V and J are trimmed by 6 bases and 2 bases, and the gene matches miss 7 bases of the junction. CDR1 and CDR2 are drawn from the germline V gene: SQVTM, ANQGSEA. The CDR3 sequence holds 14 residues, the cysteine and phenylalanine included. Here the CDR3 DNA is all that survives: 42 bases in frame from base 1. Libraries came from the immunoSEQ multiplex PCR assay. The multiplex PCR relied on a mix of 60 forward primers for TCR Vbeta segments and 13 reverse primers for TCR Jbeta segments. The CDR3 region of rearranged TCR beta genes was amplified from genomic DNA by a multiplex PCR assay. The amplified TCR beta libraries were sequenced on the Illumina HiSeq System as 87-base-pair reads. Under the source paper's analysis protocol: A later analysis tallied 75 million to 95 million unique TCR beta chains across the approximately 670 repertoires, and some 10 million of those chains were shared by two or more donors. Raw reads were error-corrected and collapsed into unique sequences with a nearest-neighbor algorithm that merged closely related sequences to remove PCR and sequencing errors. V, D and J gene segments were assigned by aligning CDR3 sequences to IMGT reference sequences. For a sequence to be retained, at least a six-nucleotide match to both a V gene segment and a J gene segment was required. Rearrangements were classified as productive when the CDR3 lacked stop codons and remained in frame with V and J, and all other rearrangements were classified as non-productive. CDR3 was defined according to IMGT convention as the region running from the second conserved V-encoded cysteine to the conserved J-encoded phenylalanine. The earlier analysis of fewer than 750 of the donors excluded sequences that lacked an unambiguous match to a single V gene segment. In an earlier analysis of several hundred of the donors, a V segment was called functional when productive rearrangements were above 56.7%, and segregating when the standard deviation between donors exceeded 5%. A statistical classification framework was developed to diagnose cytomegalovirus status using the catalog of TCR beta chain sequences. V and J gene assignment, in a later analysis, came from comparing TCR nucleotide sequences with IMGT/GENE-DB human TR gene sequences. A later analysis assigned CDR3 sequences and most-parsimonious VDJ recombination scenarios with the TCRdist pipeline. In a later analysis, each TCR beta chain was defined by its CDR3 amino acid sequence together with its V-gene family, and reads lacking a unique V-gene family were excluded. In a later analysis, nearly 600 highly shared, low-generation-probability nucleotide sequences were removed to address suspected cross-contamination and a sequencing artifact. For each public chain, a later analysis derived a clonal expansion index from normalized ranks of inferred template counts within each repertoire. Generation probabilities in a later analysis came from a VDJ recombination model fitted to out-of-frame rearrangements, and those results were checked against IGoR. A later analysis scored TCR-TCR, TCR-HLA and TCR-CMV co-occurrence with hypergeometric tests, applying a repertoire-size bias correction to TCR pairs. False discovery rates were estimated in a later analysis by permuting HLA or CMV assignments 20 times. A later analysis grouped co-occurring TCRs with DBSCAN, adding TCRdist sequence similarity when clustering within HLA-allele-positive subsets. Co-occurrence clustering excluded repertoires with fewer than 30,000 or more than 120,000 public chains, plus five with anomalous nucleotide sharing. Here the immuneACCESS table is served through TCRdb, limited to in-frame sequences with V and J called. Missing clones are a known gap in these copies; in checked studies unresolved V genes cover under half, and the rest lacks a known reason. V and J calls and clone size are those listed in that table; D and trimming were worked out from the DNA. This sample lists 150,000 to 200,000 clones; less than 90% were detected once. Of the sample, 0.38% is held by the ten largest clones.

Notes on this clone: Its antigen is not yet known. No base-level quality is on record; no much larger clone is a single base apart.

The cohort consisted of 600 to 700 healthy bone marrow donors. Cohort members were all nominally healthy when sampled, although unrecorded immune exposures were likely present. The donor was CMV seronegative and was included in the group of a few hundred seronegative cohort members. Every donor gave a peripheral blood sample, and the peripheral blood mononuclear cells from that sample were used for TCR beta sequencing. Genomic DNA extraction from the blood cell samples was performed with the Qiagen DNeasy Blood Extraction Kit. The rearrangement joined TRBV29-1 to TRBJ2-3; TRBD1 fits 8 bases in the junction. The TCR sequence derives from a boy between 2 and 15 years old in good health and CMV-seronegative. Sequences were obtained from PBMCs. In nucleotide form, the sequence is TGCAGCGTCTACACAGGGGGGTTCACAGATACGCAGTATTTT. Its translation reads: CSVYTGGFTDTQYF.